The T cell receptor beta chain under discussion was sequenced for a study of OX40 agonist ivuxolimab in advanced cancers. Whole-study context: Dosing consisted of intravenous ivuxolimab at 0.01 to 10 mg/kg every 2 weeks. Dose-escalation cases comprised hepatocellular carcinoma, melanoma, renal cell or head and neck cancer. One patient with hepatocellular carcinoma and two with cutaneous melanoma, three in all, had partial responses.

Sequencing was performed with immunoSEQ multiplex PCR; in TCRdb, only in-frame clones are kept and a portion is missing. The data contain approximately 58,000 clones, roughly 83% of them singletons. The CDR3 runs 15 residues. The V segment lost 4 bases and the J segment 6 bases; nucleotides outside the gene matches: 2. Looked up from germline, CDR1 is SNHLY and CDR2 is FYNNEI. Findings and caveats of the study: Dosing at 0.1 to 3.0 mg/kg was accompanied by clonal expansion of CD4+ and CD8+ blood T cells by week 6.

This clone was observed once. The antigen remains unidentified. The specimen comprised CD4+ or CD8+ T cells sorted from blood, sampled in a trial of the OX40 agonist ivuxolimab. This clonotype was obtained from an adult with an advanced solid tumor such as melanoma, head and neck, liver or kidney cancer. The chain combines TRBV2 with TRBJ2-3; 15 nucleotides line up with TRBD2. In DNA, the CDR3 is TGTGCCAGCAGTGTCGGGACTAGCGGGGGGGATACGCAGTATTTT. This encodes CASSVGTSGGDTQYF.